This T cell receptor beta chain was sequenced in a study of blood T cell repertoires in COVID-19. Trimming cost V 5 bases and J 3 bases, with 12 bases left between them. Germline-derived CDR1 and CDR2 are SGHRS and YFSETQ. This CDR3 has 13 residues. Repertoires were generated with immunoSEQ multiplex PCR, while TCRdb's copy carries only in-frame clones and drops some. The sample yields hundreds of thousands of clones, about 88% seen once. The sample was PBMCs or T cells enriched from blood (not recorded which). This chain links TRBV5-1 with TRBJ2-7, with D perhaps matching TRBD1 (6 bases). This receptor was taken from a woman aged 18-35 years who had been exposed to COVID-19. The CDR3 region is CASSTEQGYEQYF. The DNA for the CDR3 is TGCGCCAGCAGTACCGAACAGGGCTACGAGCAGTACTTC. Looking up the rest from reference TRBV5-1 and TRBJ2-7 gives the full variable domain: KAGVTQTPRYLIKTRGQQVTLSCSPISGHRSVSWYQQTPGQGLQFLFEYFSETQRNKGNFPGRFSGRQFSNSRSEMNVSTLELGDSALYLCASSTEQGYEQYFGPGTRLTVT.